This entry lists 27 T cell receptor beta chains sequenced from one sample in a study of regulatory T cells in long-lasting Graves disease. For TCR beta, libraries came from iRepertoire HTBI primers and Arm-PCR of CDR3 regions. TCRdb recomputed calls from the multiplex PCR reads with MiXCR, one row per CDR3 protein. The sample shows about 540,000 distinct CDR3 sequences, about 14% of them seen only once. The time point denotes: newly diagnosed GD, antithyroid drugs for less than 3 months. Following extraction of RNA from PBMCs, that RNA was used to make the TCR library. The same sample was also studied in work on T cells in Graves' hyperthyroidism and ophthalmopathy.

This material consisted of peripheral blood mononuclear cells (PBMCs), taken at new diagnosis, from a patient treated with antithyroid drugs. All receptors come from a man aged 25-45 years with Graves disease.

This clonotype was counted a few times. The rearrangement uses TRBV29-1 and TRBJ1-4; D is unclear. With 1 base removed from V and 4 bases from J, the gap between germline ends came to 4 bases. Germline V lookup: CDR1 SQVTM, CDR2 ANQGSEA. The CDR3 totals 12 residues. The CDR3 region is CSVEGFNEKLFF. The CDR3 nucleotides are TGCAGCGTTGAAGGGTTTAATGAAAAACTGTTTTTT.

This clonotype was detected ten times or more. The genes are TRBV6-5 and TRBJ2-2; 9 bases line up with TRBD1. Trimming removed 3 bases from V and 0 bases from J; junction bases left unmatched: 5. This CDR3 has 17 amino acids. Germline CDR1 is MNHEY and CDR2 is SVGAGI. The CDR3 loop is CASSYPGQGSNTGELFF. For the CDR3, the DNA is TGTGCCAGCAGTTATCCGGGACAGGGTTCGAACACCGGGGAGCTGTTTTTT.

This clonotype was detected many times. The CDR3 DNA follows: TGTGCCAGCAGCCGTTCAACCTACGAGCAGTACTTC. Encoded protein: CASSRSTYEQYF. The V gene is TRBV14, the J gene TRBJ2-7; D is unresolved. The CDR3 consists of 12 residues. Germline loops: CDR1 SGHDN, CDR2 FVKESK. Trimming pared 4 bases from V and 2 bases from J, leaving 6 bases between.

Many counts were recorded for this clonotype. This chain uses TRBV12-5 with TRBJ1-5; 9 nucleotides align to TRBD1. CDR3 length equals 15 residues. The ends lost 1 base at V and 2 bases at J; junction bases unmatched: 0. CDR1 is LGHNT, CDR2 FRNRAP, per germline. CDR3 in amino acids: CASGLGQGGNQPQHF. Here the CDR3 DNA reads TGTGCTAGTGGTTTGGGACAGGGGGGCAATCAGCCCCAGCATTTT. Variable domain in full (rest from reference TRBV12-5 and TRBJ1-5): DARVTQTPRHKVTEMGQEVTMRCQPILGHNTVFWYRQTMMQGLELLAYFRNRAPLDDSGMPKDRFSAEMPDATLATLKIQPSEPRDSAVYFCASGLGQGGNQPQHFGDGTRLSIL.

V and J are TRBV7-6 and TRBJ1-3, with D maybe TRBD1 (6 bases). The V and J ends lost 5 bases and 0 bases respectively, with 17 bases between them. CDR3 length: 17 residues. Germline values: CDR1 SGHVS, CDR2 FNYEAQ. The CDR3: CASSLRDTLSSGNTIYF. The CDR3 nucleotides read TGTGCCAGCAGCCTTAGGGACACTCTTTCCTCTGGAAACACCATATATTTT.

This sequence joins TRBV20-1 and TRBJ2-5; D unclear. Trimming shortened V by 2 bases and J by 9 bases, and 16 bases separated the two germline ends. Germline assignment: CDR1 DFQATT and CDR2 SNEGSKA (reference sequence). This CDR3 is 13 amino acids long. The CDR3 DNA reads TGCAGTGCTAGACCCCCGGTCCCGTTGGCCCAGTACTTC. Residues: CSARPPVPLAQYF.

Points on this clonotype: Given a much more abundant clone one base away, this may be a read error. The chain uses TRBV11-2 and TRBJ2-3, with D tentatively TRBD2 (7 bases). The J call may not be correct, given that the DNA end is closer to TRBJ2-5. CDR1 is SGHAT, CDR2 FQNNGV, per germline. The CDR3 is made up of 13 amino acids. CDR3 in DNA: TGTGCCAGCGCGGGCGGGGGCGAAGAGGCCCAGTACTTC. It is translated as CASAGGGEEAQYF.

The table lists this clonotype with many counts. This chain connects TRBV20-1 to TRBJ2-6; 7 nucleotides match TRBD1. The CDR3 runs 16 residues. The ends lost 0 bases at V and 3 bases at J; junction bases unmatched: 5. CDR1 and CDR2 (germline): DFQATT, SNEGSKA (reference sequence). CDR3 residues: CSARDRGGGGANVLTF. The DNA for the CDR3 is TGCAGTGCTAGAGATAGAGGGGGCGGTGGGGCCAACGTCCTGACTTTC.

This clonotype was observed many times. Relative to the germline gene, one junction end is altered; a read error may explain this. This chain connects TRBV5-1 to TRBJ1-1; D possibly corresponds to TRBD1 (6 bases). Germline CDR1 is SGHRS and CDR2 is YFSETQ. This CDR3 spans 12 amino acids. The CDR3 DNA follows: TGTGCCAGCTCCCTTCTGACAGGTGAAGCTTTCTTT. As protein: CASSLLTGEAFF.

The CDR3 is CASSIRRTVSSYEQYF. In DNA, the CDR3 is TGTGCCAGTAGTATACGGAGGACAGTCTCGTCCTACGAGCAGTACTTC. V usage is TRBV19 and J usage is TRBJ2-7; TRBD1 is a possible D gene (6 bases). The CDR3 is made up of 16 amino acids. Trimming stripped 2 bases from V and 1 base from J, with 15 bases between. Germline-derived CDR1 and CDR2 are LNHDA and SQIVND (reference sequence). Drawing the rest from reference TRBV19 and TRBJ2-7, the complete variable domain is DGGITQSPKYLFRKEGQNVTLSCEQNLNHDAMYWYRQDPGQGLRLIYYSQIVNDFQKGDIAEGYSVSREKKESFPLTVTSAQKNPTAFYLCASSIRRTVSSYEQYFGPGTRLTVT.

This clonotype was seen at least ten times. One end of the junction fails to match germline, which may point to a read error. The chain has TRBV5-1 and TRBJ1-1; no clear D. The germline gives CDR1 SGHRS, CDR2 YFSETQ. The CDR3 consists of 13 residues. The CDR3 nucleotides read TGTGCCAGCAGCTTTCAACTTACCACTGAAGCTTTCTTT. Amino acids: CASSFQLTTEAFF.

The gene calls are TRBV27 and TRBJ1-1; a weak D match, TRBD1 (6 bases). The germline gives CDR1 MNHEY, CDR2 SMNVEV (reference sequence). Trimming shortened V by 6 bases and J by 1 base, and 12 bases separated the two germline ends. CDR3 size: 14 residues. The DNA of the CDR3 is TGTGCCAGCAGAAGGGGGAGTGGGAACACTGAAGCTTTCTTT. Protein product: CASRRGSGNTEAFF.

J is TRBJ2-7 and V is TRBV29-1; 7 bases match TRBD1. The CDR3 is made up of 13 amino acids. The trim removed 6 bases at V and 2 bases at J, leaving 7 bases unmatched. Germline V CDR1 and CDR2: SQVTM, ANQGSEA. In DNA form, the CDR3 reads TGCAGCGTACTGACAGGGCGAACCTACGAGCAGTACTTC. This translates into CSVLTGRTYEQYF.

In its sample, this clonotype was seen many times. The CDR3 spells CAITERTSRGTGELFF. DNA of the CDR3: TGTGCCATCACGGAAAGGACCTCACGGGGGACCGGGGAGCTGTTTTTT. The chain couples TRBV10-3 to TRBJ2-2, with D possibly being TRBD2 (6 bases). V was shortened by 7 bases and J by 5 bases, with 20 bases between the two germline ends. Germline lookup yields CDR1 ENHRY and CDR2 SYGVKD. The CDR3 totals 16 residues.

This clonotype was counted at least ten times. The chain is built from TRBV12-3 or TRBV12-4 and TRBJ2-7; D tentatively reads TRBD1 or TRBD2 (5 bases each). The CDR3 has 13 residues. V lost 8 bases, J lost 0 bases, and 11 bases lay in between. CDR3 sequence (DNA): TGTGCCAGCCGGGGCCTTGGCTCCTACGAGCAGTACTTC. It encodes CASRGLGSYEQYF.

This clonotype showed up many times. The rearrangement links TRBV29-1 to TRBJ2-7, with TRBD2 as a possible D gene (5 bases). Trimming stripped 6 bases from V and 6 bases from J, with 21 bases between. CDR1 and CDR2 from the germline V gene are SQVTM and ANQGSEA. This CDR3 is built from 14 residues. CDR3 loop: CSVAFQQSSSEQYF. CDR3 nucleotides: TGCAGCGTCGCGTTTCAGCAGTCTAGCTCCGAGCAGTACTTC.

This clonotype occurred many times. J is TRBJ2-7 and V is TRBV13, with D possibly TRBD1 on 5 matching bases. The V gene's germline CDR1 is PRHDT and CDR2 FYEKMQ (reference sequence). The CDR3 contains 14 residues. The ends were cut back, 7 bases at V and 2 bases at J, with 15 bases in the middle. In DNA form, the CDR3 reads TGTGCCAGCACCCCTCCCAGGGCGGCCTACGAGCAGTACTTC. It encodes CASTPPRAAYEQYF.

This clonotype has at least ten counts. This chain's CDR3 is CASSSSWTSEETQYF. The CDR3 DNA is TGTGCCAGCAGTTCATCCTGGACTAGCGAAGAGACCCAGTACTTC. The gene calls are TRBV12-3 or TRBV12-4 and TRBJ2-5; 9 nucleotides match TRBD2. The CDR3 has 15 residues. The V segment lost 4 bases and the J segment 3 bases; nucleotides outside the gene matches: 6.

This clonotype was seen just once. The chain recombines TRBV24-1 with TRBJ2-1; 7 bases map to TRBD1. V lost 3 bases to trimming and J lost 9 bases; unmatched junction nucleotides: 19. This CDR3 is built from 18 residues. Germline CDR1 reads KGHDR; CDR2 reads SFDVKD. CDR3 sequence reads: CATSDHDRDEMGNREQFF. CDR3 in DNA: TGTGCCACCAGTGATCACGACAGGGATGAGATGGGCAATCGTGAGCAGTTCTTC.

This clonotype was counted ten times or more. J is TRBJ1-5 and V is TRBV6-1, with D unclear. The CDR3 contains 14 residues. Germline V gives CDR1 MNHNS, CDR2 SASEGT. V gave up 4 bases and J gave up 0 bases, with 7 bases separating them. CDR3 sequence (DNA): TGTGCCAGCAGTGCCTCAGGTAGCAATCAGCCCCAGCATTTT. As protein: CASSASGSNQPQHF.

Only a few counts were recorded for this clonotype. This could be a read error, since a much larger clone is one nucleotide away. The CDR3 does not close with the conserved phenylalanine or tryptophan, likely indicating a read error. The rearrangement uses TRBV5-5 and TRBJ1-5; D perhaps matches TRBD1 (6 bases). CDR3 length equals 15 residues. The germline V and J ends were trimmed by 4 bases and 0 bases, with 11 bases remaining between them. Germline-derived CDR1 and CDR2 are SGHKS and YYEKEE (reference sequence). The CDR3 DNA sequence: TGTGCCAGCAGCCTGACAGGAGGTAGCAATCAGCCCCAGCATTCT. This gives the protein CASSLTGGSNQPQHS.

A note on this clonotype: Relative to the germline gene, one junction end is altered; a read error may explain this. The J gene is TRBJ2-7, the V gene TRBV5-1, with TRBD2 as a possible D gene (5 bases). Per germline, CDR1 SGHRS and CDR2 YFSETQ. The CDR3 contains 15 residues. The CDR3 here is CTSSAEGNPFYEQYF. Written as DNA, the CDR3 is TGCACCAGCAGCGCCGAGGGTAATCCTTTCTACGAGCAGTACTTC.

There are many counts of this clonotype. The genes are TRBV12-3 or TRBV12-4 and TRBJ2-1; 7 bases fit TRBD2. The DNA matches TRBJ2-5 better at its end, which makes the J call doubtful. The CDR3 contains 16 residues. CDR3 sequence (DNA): TGTGCCAGCAGCCCTCGTGCCGGAGCGGGAAAAGAGACCCAGTACTTC. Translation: CASSPRAGAGKETQYF.

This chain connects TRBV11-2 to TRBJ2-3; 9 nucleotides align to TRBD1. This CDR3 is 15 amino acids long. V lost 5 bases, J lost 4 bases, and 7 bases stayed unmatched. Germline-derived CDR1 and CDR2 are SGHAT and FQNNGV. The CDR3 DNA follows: TGTGCCAGCAGCCCCCGGGACAGGGTTGCAGATACGCAGTATTTT. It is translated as CASSPRDRVADTQYF.

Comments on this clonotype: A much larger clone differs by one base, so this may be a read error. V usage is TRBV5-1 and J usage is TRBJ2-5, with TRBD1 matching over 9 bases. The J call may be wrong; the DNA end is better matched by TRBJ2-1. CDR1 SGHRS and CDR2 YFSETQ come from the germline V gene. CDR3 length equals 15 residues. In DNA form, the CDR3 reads TGCGCCAGCAGCTTGGGGGGACAGGGAAACTACGAGCAGTTCTTC. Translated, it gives CASSLGGQGNYEQFF.

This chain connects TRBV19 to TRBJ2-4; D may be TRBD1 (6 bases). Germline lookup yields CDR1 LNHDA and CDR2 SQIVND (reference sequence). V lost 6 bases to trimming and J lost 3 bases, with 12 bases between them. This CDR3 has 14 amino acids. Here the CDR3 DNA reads TGTGCCAGTAGCCCAGGACAGTACAAAAACATTCAGTACTTC. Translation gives CASSPGQYKNIQYF.

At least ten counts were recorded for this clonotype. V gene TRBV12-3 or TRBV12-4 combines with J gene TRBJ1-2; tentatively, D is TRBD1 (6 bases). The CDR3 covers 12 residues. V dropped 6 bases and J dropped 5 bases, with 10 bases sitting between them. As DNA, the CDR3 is TGTGCCAGCAGCAAGGGGGGGTATGGCTACACCTTC. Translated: CASSKGGYGYTF.